The sequence of this TCR beta chain was determined in a study of T cells after yellow fever vaccination. TCRdb fed the 5' RACE reads into MiXCR, producing one record per CDR3 protein. There are over 110,000 distinct CDR3 sequences in the sample; about 8% occur only once, and less than 0.85% lies in the top ten. Germline CDR1 is SNHLY and CDR2 is FYNNEI. Trimming cost V 8 bases and J 2 bases, with 11 bases left between them. This CDR3 has 13 amino acids. This clonotype came up many times. The TCR comes from a man aged 25-45 years who received the YFV17D yellow fever vaccine. The source was CD4+ T cells sorted from PBMCs, collected 5 days after the yellow fever booster vaccination. This chain uses TRBV2 with TRBJ2-3; maybe TRBD2 (6 bases). The CDR3: CASDSGHTDTQYF. In DNA, the CDR3 is TGTGCCAGCGATAGCGGCCACACAGATACGCAGTATTTT.